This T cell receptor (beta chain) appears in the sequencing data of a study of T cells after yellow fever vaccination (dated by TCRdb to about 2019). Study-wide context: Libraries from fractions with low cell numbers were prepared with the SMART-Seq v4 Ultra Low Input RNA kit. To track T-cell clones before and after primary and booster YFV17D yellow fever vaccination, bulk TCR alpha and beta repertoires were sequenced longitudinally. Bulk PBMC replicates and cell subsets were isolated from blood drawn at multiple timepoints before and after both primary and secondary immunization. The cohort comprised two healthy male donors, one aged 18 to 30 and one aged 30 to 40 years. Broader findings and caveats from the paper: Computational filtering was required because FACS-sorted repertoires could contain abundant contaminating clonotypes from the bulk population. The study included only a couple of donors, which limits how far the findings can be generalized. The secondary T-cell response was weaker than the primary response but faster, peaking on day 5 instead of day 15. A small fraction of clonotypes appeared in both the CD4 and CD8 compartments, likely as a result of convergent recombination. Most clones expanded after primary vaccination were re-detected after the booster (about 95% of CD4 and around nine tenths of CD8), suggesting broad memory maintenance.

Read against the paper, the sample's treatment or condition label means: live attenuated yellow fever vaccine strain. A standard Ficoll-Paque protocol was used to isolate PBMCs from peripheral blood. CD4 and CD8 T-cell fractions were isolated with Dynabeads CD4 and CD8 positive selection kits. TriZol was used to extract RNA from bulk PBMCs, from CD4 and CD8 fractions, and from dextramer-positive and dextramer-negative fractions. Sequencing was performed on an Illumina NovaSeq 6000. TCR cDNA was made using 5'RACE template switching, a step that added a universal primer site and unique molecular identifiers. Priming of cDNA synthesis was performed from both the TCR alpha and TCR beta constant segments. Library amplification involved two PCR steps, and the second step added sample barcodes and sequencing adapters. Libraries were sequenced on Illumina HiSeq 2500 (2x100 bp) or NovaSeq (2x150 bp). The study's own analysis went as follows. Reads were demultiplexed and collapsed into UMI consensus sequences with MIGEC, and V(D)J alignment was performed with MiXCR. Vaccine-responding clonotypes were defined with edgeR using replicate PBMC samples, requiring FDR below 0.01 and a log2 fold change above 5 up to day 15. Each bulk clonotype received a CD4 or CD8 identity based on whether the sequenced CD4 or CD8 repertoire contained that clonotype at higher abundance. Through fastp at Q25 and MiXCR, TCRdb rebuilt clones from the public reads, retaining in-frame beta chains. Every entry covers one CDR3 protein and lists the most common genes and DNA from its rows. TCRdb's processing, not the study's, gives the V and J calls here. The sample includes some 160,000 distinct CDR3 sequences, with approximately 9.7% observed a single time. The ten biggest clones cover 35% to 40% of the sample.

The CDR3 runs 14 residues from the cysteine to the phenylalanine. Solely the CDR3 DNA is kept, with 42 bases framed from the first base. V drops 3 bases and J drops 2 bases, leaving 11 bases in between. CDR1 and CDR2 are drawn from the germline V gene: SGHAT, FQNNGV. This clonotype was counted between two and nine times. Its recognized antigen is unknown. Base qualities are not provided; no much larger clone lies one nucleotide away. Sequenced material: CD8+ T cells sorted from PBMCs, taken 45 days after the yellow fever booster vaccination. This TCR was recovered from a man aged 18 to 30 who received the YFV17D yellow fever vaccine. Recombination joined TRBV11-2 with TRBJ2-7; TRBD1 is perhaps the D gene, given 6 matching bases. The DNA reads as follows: TGTGCCAGCAGCTTGGGGGCTTCGCCCTACGAGCAGTACTTC. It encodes CASSLGASPYEQYF.